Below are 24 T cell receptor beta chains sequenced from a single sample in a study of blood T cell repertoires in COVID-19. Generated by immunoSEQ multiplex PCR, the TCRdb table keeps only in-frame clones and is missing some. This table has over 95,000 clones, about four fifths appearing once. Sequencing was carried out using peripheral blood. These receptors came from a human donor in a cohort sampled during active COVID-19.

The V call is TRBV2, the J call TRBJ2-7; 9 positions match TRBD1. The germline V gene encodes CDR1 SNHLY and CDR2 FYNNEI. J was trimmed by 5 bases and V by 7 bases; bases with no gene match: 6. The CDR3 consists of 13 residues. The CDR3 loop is CASNDRGSHEQYF. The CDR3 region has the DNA TGTGCCAGCAATGACAGGGGGAGCCACGAGCAGTACTTC. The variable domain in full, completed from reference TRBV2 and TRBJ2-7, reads EPEVTQTPSHQVTQMGQEVILRCVPISNHLYFYWYRQILGQKVEFLVSFYNNEISEKSEIFDDQFSVERPDGSNFTLKIRSTKLEDSAMYFCASNDRGSHEQYFGPGTRLTVT.

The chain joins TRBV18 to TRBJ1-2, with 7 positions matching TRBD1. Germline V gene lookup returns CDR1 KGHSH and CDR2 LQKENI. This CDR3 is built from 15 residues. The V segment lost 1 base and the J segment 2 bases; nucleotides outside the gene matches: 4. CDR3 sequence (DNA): TGTGCCAGCTCACCACAGCAGGGGGACAACTATGGCTACACCTTC. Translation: CASSPQQGDNYGYTF.

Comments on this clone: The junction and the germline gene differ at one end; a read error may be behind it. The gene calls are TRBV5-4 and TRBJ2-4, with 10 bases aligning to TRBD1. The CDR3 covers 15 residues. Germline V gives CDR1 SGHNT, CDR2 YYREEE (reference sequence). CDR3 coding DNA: TGTGCCAGCAGTTTGGACAGGGGGGACAAAAACATTCAGTACTTC. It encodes CASSLDRGDKNIQYF.

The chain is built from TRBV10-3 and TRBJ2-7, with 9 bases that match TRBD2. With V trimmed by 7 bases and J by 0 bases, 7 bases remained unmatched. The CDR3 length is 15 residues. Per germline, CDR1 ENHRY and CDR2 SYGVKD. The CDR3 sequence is CAITSGTSSSYEQYF. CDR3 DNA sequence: TGTGCCATCACCTCCGGGACTAGCTCCTCCTACGAGCAGTACTTC.

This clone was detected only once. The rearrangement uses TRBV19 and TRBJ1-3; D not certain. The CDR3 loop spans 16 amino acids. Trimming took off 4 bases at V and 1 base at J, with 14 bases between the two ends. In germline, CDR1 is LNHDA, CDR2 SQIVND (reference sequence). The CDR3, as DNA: TGTGCCAGTAGTACCCTACCGAGATCATCTGGAAACACCATATATTTT. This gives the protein CASSTLPRSSGNTIYF.

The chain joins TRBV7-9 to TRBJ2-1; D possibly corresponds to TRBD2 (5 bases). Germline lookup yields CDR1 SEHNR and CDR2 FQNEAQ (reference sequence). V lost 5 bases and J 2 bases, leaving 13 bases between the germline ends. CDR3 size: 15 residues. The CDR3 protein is CASSPLAATYNEQFF. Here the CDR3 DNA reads TGTGCCAGCAGCCCGCTAGCCGCCACCTACAATGAGCAGTTCTTC. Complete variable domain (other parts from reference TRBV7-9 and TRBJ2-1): DTGVSQNPRHKITKRGQNVTFRCDPISEHNRLYWYRQTLGQGPEFLTYFQNEAQLEKSRLLSDRFSAERPKGSFSTLEIQRTEQGDSAMYLCASSPLAATYNEQFFGPGTRLTVL.

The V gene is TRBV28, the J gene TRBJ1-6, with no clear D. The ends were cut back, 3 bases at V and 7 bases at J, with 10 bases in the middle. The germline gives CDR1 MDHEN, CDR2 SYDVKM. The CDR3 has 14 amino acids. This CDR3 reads CASSFRSPNSPLHF. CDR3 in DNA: TGTGCCAGCAGTTTTCGTTCCCCCAATTCACCCCTCCACTTT.

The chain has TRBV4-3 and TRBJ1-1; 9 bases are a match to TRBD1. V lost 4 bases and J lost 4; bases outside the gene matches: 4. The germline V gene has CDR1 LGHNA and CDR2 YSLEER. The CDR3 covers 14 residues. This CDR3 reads CASSRGQGFTEAFF. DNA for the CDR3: TGCGCCAGCAGCCGCGGACAGGGGTTCACTGAAGCTTTCTTT.

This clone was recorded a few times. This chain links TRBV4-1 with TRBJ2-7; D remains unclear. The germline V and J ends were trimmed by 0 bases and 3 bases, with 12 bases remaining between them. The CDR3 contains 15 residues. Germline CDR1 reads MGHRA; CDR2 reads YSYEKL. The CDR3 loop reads CASSQEPSPYYEQYF. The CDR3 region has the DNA TGCGCCAGCAGCCAAGAGCCATCCCCCTACTACGAGCAGTACTTC.

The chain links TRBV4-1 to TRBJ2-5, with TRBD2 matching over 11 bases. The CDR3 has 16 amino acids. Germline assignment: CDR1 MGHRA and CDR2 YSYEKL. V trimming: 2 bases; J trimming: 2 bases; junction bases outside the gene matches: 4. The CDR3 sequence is CASSQRLAGGQETQYF. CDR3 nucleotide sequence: TGCGCCAGCAGCCAACGCCTAGCGGGGGGACAAGAGACCCAGTACTTC.

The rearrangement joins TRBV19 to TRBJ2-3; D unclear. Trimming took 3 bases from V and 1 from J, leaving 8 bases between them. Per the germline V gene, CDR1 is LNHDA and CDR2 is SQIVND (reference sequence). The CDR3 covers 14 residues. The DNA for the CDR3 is TGTGCCAGTAGTATTGGCCTGGGCACAGATACGCAGTATTTT. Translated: CASSIGLGTDTQYF.

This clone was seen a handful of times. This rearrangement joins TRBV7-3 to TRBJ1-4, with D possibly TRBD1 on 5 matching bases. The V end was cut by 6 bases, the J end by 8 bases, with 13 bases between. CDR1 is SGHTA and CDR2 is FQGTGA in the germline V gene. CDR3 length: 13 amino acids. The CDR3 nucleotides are TGTGCCAGCAGTCCCGGAGCAGGGGAAAAACTGTTTTTT. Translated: CASSPGAGEKLFF.

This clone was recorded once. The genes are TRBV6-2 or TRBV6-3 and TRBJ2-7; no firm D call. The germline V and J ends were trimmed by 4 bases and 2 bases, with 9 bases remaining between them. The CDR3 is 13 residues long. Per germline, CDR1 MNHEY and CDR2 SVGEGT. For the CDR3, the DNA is TGTGCCAGCAGTTTGTCTACCACCTACGAGCAGTACTTC. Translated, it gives CASSLSTTYEQYF.

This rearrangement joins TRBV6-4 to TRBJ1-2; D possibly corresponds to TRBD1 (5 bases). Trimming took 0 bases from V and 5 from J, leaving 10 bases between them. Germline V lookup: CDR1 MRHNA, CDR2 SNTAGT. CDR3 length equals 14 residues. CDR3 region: CASSDSRVGYGYTF. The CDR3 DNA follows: TGTGCCAGCAGTGACTCCAGGGTTGGTTATGGCTACACCTTC.

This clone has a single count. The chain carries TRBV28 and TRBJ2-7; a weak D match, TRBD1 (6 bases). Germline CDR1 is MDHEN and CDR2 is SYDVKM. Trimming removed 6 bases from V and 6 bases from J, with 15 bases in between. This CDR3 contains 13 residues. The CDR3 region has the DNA TGTGCCAGCAGATCCCAGGGGAAGCCCGAGCAGTACTTC. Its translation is CASRSQGKPEQYF.

CDR3 protein: CASSLDPGSDTQYF. The CDR3 bases are TGTGCCAGCAGCTTGGATCCGGGGTCAGATACGCAGTATTTT. This chain joins TRBV5-4 and TRBJ2-3; perhaps TRBD2 as D (5 bases). V lost 0 bases and J 4 bases, leaving 9 bases between the germline ends. The CDR3 consists of 14 residues. In germline, CDR1 is SGHNT, CDR2 YYREEE (reference sequence).

The CDR3 reads CASSEASGGASGELFF. CDR3 nucleotide sequence: TGTGCCAGCAGTGAGGCTAGCGGGGGGGCGAGCGGGGAGCTGTTTTTT. The chain joins TRBV2 to TRBJ2-2; 12 nucleotides match TRBD2. CDR3 size: 16 residues. J lost 7 bases, V lost 3 bases, and 6 bases had no gene match. CDR1 SNHLY and CDR2 FYNNEI come from the germline V gene.

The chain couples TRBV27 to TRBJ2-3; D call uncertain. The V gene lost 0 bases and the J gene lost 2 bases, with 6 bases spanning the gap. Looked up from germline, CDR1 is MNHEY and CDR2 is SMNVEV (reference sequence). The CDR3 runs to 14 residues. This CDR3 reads CASSLSRLTDTQYF. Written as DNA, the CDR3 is TGTGCCAGCAGTTTATCGCGGCTCACAGATACGCAGTATTTT.

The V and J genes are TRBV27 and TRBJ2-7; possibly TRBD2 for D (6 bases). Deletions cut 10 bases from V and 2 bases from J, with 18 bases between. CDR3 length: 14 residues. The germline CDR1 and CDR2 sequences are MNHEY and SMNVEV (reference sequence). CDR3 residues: CATKWREGPYEQYF. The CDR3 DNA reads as TGTGCCACAAAGTGGAGGGAAGGCCCCTACGAGCAGTACTTC.

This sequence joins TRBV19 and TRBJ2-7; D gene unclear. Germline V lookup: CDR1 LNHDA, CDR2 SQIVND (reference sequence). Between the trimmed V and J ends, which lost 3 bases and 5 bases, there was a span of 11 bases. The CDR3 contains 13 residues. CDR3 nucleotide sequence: TGTGCCAGTAGTATCTCCAGGATCAACGAGCAGTACTTC. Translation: CASSISRINEQYF. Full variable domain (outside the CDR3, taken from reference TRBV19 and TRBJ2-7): DGGITQSPKYLFRKEGQNVTLSCEQNLNHDAMYWYRQDPGQGLRLIYYSQIVNDFQKGDIAEGYSVSREKKESFPLTVTSAQKNPTAFYLCASSISRINEQYFGPGTRLTVT.

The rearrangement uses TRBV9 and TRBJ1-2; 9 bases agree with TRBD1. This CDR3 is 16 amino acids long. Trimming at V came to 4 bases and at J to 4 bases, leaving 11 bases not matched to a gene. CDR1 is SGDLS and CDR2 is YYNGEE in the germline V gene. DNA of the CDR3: TGTGCCAGCAGCTCCAGACAGGGGGTGGCTGGCTATGGCTACACCTTC. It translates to CASSSRQGVAGYGYTF.

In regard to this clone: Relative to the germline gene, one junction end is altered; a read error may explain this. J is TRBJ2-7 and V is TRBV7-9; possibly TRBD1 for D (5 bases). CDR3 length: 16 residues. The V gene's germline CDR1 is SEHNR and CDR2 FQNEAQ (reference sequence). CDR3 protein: CASSLGLGPFSDEQYF. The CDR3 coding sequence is TGTGCCAGCAGCTTAGGTTTGGGGCCCTTCTCCGACGAGCAGTACTTC.

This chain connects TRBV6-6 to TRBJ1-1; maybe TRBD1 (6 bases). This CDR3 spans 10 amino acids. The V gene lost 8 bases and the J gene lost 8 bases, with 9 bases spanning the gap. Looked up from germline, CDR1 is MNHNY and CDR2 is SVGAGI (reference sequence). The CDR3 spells CASRDREAFF. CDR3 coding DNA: TGTGCCAGCCGAGACAGGGAAGCTTTCTTT.

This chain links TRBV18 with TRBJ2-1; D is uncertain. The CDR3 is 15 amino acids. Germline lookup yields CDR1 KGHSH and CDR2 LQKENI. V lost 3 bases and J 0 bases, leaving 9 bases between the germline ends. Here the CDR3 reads CASSPAGSSYNEQFF. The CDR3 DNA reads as TGTGCCAGCTCACCCGCCGGTTCCTCCTACAATGAGCAGTTCTTC.